These 24 T cell receptor beta chains originate from one sample sequenced in a study of vaccination and CD4 T cells after COVID-19. These receptors have no known antigen. Treatment indicated: approximately 9-day PBMC culture with coronavirus spike peptide pools or control peptides (ViraFEST assay). The Oncomine TCR Beta short-read assay generated sequence data from the DNA of cultured CD4+ T cells. TCRdb reanalysed the PCR reads using MiXCR and keeps one entry per CDR3 protein. The table has over 13,000 distinct CDR3 sequences, about 21% seen once. Input material: cultured CD4+ T cells from blood. Source of these receptors: a human donor with COVID-19.

The J gene is TRBJ2-3, the V gene TRBV20-1, with D uncertain. Germline V gene data show CDR1 as DFQATT and CDR2 as SNEGSKA (reference sequence). The CDR3 covers 10 residues. Trimming took off 2 bases at V and 6 bases at J, with 3 bases between the two ends. The chain's CDR3 is CSARTDTQYF. The CDR3 DNA sequence: TGCAGTGCTAGAACCGATACGCAGTATTTT.

The chain's CDR3 is CASSQDIQRGTGELFF. For the CDR3, the DNA is TGTGCCAGCAGCCAAGATATACAGCGGGGAACCGGGGAGCTGTTTTTT. V usage is TRBV4-2 and J usage is TRBJ2-2; 7 positions agree with TRBD2. The junction had 6 bases not matched to a gene; V was cut back by 0 bases and J by 5 bases. The CDR3 is 16 residues long. From germline, CDR1 is LGHNA and CDR2 YNFKEQ.

This chain joins TRBV6-4 and TRBJ2-7; D is unresolved. Germline values: CDR1 MRHNA, CDR2 SNTAGT. V lost 7 bases, J lost 3 bases, and 19 bases lay in between. This CDR3 spans 15 amino acids. The DNA for the CDR3 is TGTGCCAGCAATAACCGTGCAGGCAAGATCTACGAGCAGTACTTC. It is translated as CASNNRAGKIYEQYF.

DNA for the CDR3: TGCAGCGTGACAGGGGGCCGAATGAACACTGAAGCTTTCTTT. Amino acid sequence: CSVTGGRMNTEAFF. The chain couples TRBV29-1 to TRBJ1-1; 10 nucleotides align to TRBD1. Germline V CDR1 and CDR2: SQVTM, ANQGSEA. Trimming removed 6 bases from V and 0 bases from J; junction bases left unmatched: 4. The CDR3 covers 14 residues.

This clonotype was counted only a few times. V usage is TRBV7-3 and J usage is TRBJ2-1, with 9 positions matching TRBD2. Germline CDR1 is SGHTA and CDR2 is FQGTGA. The CDR3 totals 15 residues. Trimming removed 3 bases from V and 5 bases from J; junction bases left unmatched: 5. The CDR3 loop reads CASSFRLAGHNEQFF. CDR3 in DNA: TGTGCCAGCAGCTTTAGGCTAGCGGGACACAATGAGCAGTTCTTC.

The chain employs TRBV28 and TRBJ1-2; TRBD1 is a possible D gene (5 bases). Trimming took 8 bases from V and 5 from J, leaving 12 bases between them. The CDR3 contains 12 residues. The germline V gene has CDR1 MDHEN and CDR2 SYDVKM. The CDR3 bases are TGTGCCAGCCGGGGGAGGGGATATGGCTACACCTTC. As protein: CASRGRGYGYTF.

Judged by abundance, this clonotype is medium-sized (0.01 to 0.1%). V usage is TRBV30 and J usage is TRBJ1-2, with D unclear. Deletions cut 5 bases from V and 5 bases from J, with 12 bases between. CDR1 GTSNPN and CDR2 SVGIG come from the germline V gene (reference sequence). The CDR3 consists of 12 residues. In DNA form, the CDR3 reads TGTGCCTGGGAAAAGCCTCTTTATGGCTACACCTTC. This encodes CAWEKPLYGYTF. The whole variable domain, filled in from reference TRBV30 and TRBJ1-2, reads SQTIHQWPATLVQPVGSPLSLECTVEGTSNPNLYWYRQAAGRGLQLLFYSVGIGQISSEVPQNLSASRPQDRQFILSSKKLLLSDSGFYLCAWEKPLYGYTFGSGTRLTVV.

J is TRBJ1-1 and V is TRBV7-6; unclear D gene. CDR1 is SGHVS, CDR2 FNYEAQ, per germline. V was clipped by 6 bases and J by 1 base, with 9 bases between them. CDR3 length: 13 amino acids. This chain's CDR3 is CASSWQANTEAFF. The CDR3 DNA sequence: TGTGCCAGCAGTTGGCAGGCGAACACTGAAGCTTTCTTT.

In this sample, this clonotype is medium-sized (0.01 to 0.1%). This sequence joins TRBV20-1 and TRBJ1-1; TRBD1 agrees at 10 bases. CDR1 and CDR2 (germline): DFQATT, SNEGSKA (reference sequence). J lost 5 bases, V lost 4 bases, and 7 bases had no gene match. The CDR3 totals 14 residues. CDR3 coding DNA: TGCAGTGCTAAGGGACAGGGGTTTGGGACTGAAGCTTTCTTT. Amino acids: CSAKGQGFGTEAFF.

J is TRBJ2-5 and V is TRBV5-4, with D possibly matching TRBD1 (5 bases). Germline V CDR1 and CDR2: SGHNT, YYREEE (reference sequence). V gave up 1 base and J gave up 3 bases, with 7 bases separating them. The CDR3 has 13 residues. CDR3 coding DNA: TGTGCCAGCAGCTTGCAAGGGGAAGAGACCCAGTACTTC. This encodes CASSLQGEETQYF.

In this sample, this clonotype is medium-sized. This chain uses TRBV6-1 with TRBJ1-5, with TRBD1 matching over 7 bases. Germline V CDR1 and CDR2: MNHNS, SASEGT. This CDR3 has 15 amino acids. V was pared by 5 bases and J by 3 bases, with 7 bases of the junction left unmatched. The CDR3 is CASSLQGGLNQPQHF. In DNA, the CDR3 is TGTGCCAGCAGTCTTCAGGGGGGGCTCAATCAGCCCCAGCATTTT.

This clonotype has more than one count but fewer than ten. One junction end disagrees with the germline gene, perhaps due to a read error. The V call is TRBV7-7, the J call TRBJ2-7, with 8 bases matching TRBD1. The germline V gene has CDR1 SSHAT and CDR2 FNYEAQ (reference sequence). This CDR3 spans 14 amino acids. CDR3 in DNA: TGTGCTAGCAGCCAGGGGACAGGCACCTACGAGCAGTACTTC. Its translation: CASSQGTGTYEQYF.

The chain combines TRBV7-2 with TRBJ1-5; 8 bases are shared with TRBD1. Germline lookup yields CDR1 SGHTA and CDR2 FQGNSA. CDR3 length: 18 residues. Trimming removed 5 bases from V and 1 base from J; junction bases left unmatched: 13. The CDR3 DNA sequence: TGTGCCAGCAGCACCCAGACAGGGGATCGGGGAAGCAATCAGCCCCAGCATTTT. It encodes CASSTQTGDRGSNQPQHF.

This clonotype was counted only a few times. The chain joins TRBV12-3 or TRBV12-4 to TRBJ2-5; unclear D gene. The V end was cut by 5 bases, the J end by 6 bases, with 7 bases between. The CDR3 has 11 residues. The CDR3 loop is CASSLQQTQYF. CDR3 sequence (DNA): TGTGCCAGCAGTCTCCAGCAGACCCAGTACTTC.

This clonotype occurred a few times. V gene TRBV19 combines with J gene TRBJ1-5; tentative D call: TRBD1 (5 bases). Germline CDR1 LNHDA, CDR2 SQIVND (reference sequence). Between the trimmed V and J ends, which lost 1 base and 1 base, there was a span of 5 bases. This CDR3 is built from 14 residues. Written as DNA, the CDR3 is TGTGCCAGTAGTATAGCAGGGAGCAATCAGCCCCAGCATTTT. This translates into CASSIAGSNQPQHF.

The rearrangement uses TRBV20-1 and TRBJ2-1, with D unclear. V gave up 4 bases and J gave up 8 bases, with 18 bases separating them. This CDR3 has 14 amino acids. Germline V gene lookup returns CDR1 DFQATT and CDR2 SNEGSKA (reference sequence). As DNA, the CDR3 is TGCAGTGCTACTCCGGGCCAATTGGTCCATGAGCAGTTCTTC. Translation gives CSATPGQLVHEQFF.

V and J are TRBV10-3 and TRBJ2-3; D may correspond to TRBD1 or TRBD2 (5 bases each). Germline CDR1 and CDR2: ENHRY and SYGVKD. Trimming cost V 6 bases and J 6 bases, with 28 bases left between them. The CDR3 extends over 18 amino acids. Written as DNA, the CDR3 is TGTGCCATCAGCCCCGGGACCCGAGCAATGAAAGGTCGCGATACGCAGTATTTT. It specifies CAISPGTRAMKGRDTQYF.

The chain combines TRBV7-9 with TRBJ1-2; D ambiguous. The CDR3 length is 13 residues. Germline CDR1 reads SEHNR; CDR2 reads FQNEAQ (reference sequence). Trimming left V 3 bases short and J 8 bases short, with 13 bases between. This chain's CDR3 is CASSFDAISGYTF. The DNA of the CDR3 is TGTGCCAGCAGCTTCGACGCCATTTCCGGCTACACCTTC.

The rearrangement joins TRBV19 to TRBJ1-1, with a tentative D call TRBD1 (5 bases). Looked up from germline, CDR1 is LNHDA and CDR2 is SQIVND (reference sequence). This CDR3 spans 14 amino acids. With 6 bases removed from V and 7 bases from J, the gap between germline ends came to 18 bases. The CDR3 spells CASSRRQRGIEAFF. CDR3 DNA sequence: TGTGCCAGTAGCCGAAGGCAGAGGGGTATTGAAGCTTTCTTT.

The rearrangement uses TRBV4-2 and TRBJ2-5, with TRBD2 identical over 11 bases. The CDR3 has 15 amino acids. Germline assignment: CDR1 LGHNA and CDR2 YNFKEQ. Trimming at V came to 1 base and at J to 5 bases, leaving 3 bases not matched to a gene. In DNA form, the CDR3 reads TGTGCCAGCAGCCAAGTCACTAGCGGGGGTGAGACCCAGTACTTC. Protein sequence: CASSQVTSGGETQYF.

In DNA, the CDR3 is TGTGCCAGTAGTATAGCCCCGGACCAAACGGGGGAGACCCAGTACTTC. Protein sequence: CASSIAPDQTGETQYF. The rearrangement uses TRBV19 and TRBJ2-5; possibly TRBD2 for D (5 bases). V was cut by 1 base and J by 5 bases, with 17 bases left in between. CDR1 is LNHDA, CDR2 SQIVND, per germline (reference sequence). The CDR3 covers 16 residues.

This clonotype showed up just a few times. The chain has TRBV7-6 and TRBJ2-5; TRBD2 aligns across 9 bases. CDR1 SGHVS and CDR2 FNYEAQ come from the germline V gene. The CDR3 totals 17 residues. With V trimmed by 0 bases and J by 4 bases, 9 bases remained unmatched. CDR3 coding DNA: TGTGCCAGCAGCTTAGCGGGGCGGCTAGCGGGGATAGAGACCCAGTACTTC. It codes for CASSLAGRLAGIETQYF.

This chain connects TRBV6-1 to TRBJ2-5; 11 nucleotides agree with TRBD2. This CDR3 contains 16 residues. Looked up from germline, CDR1 is MNHNS and CDR2 is SASEGT. With V trimmed by 5 bases and J by 5 bases, 10 bases remained unmatched. DNA of the CDR3: TGTGCCAGCAGTCCAACCCTAGCGGGGGGTGGGGAGACCCAGTACTTC. Its protein is CASSPTLAGGGETQYF.

This chain connects TRBV9 to TRBJ2-2; 7 positions agree with TRBD1. Germline CDR1 reads SGDLS; CDR2 reads YYNGEE. V gave up 0 bases and J gave up 4 bases; unmatched junction bases: 3. The CDR3 is made up of 15 amino acids. In DNA, the CDR3 is TGTGCCAGCAGCGTAGGAGGGGGCGTCACCGGGGAGCTGTTTTTT. As protein: CASSVGGGVTGELFF.